A selection of T cell receptor beta chains follows, all from one sample in a study of cytomegalovirus exposure and HLA in healthy donors. Only in-frame clones appear in the TCRdb table, and some are missing; sequencing was by immunoSEQ multiplex PCR. The sample lists under 200,000 clones; roughly 84% were seen once. Source material: PBMCs. The receptors shown here come from a boy aged 2 to 9 in good health and CMV-seronegative. Each CDR3 is given with its conserved first and last residue. A D gene is named only where the DNA matches it firmly. Size is omitted from some rows. Given values are once, few, many or a class for expanded clones.

NA,TRBJ2-2,TRBV10-1,TRBD2,CASSASGASGELFF,TGCGCCAGCAGTGCTAGCGGGGCGAGCGGGGAGCTGTTTTTT
NA,TRBJ1-5,TRBV2,NA,CASRTEPNQPQHF,TGTGCCAGCAGGACAGAACCCAATCAGCCCCAGCATTTT
NA,TRBJ2-7,TRBV21-1,NA,CASSRGLAGDSSCEQYF,TGTGCCAGCAGCCGTGGACTAGCGGGAGATTCTAGCTGCGAGCAGTACTTC
NA,TRBJ1-1,TRBV2,NA,CASSPDSEAFF,TGTGCCAGCAGTCCGGACAGTGAAGCTTTCTTT
NA,TRBJ2-5,TRBV5-4,TRBD1,CASSLPGTGVPHQYF,TGTGCCAGCAGCTTGCCCGGGACAGGGGTCCCCCATCAGTACTTC
NA,TRBJ2-7,TRBV14,TRBD2,CASSQTGTKPWEQYF,TGTGCCAGCAGCCAGACCGGGACTAAGCCTTGGGAGCAGTACTTC
NA,TRBJ2-5,TRBV28,TRBD2,CASSPSLAGLQETQYF,TGTGCCAGCAGTCCCTCACTAGCGGGACTTCAAGAGACCCAGTACTTC
few,TRBJ1-1,TRBV19,NA,CASSERRNTEAFF,TGTGCCAGTAGTGAGAGGCGGAACACTGAAGCTTTCTTT
NA,TRBJ1-5,TRBV9,NA,CASSASGQPNQPQHF,TGTGCCAGCAGCGCGTCGGGACAACCGAATCAGCCCCAGCATTTT
NA,TRBJ2-7,TRBV5-1,NA,CASSHNAPSGLDEQYF,TGCGCCAGCAGCCACAATGCCCCCTCCGGGTTGGACGAGCAGTACTTC
few,TRBJ1-1,TRBV10-1,TRBD1,CASSRTGKNTEAFF,TGCGCCAGCTCTCGGACAGGGAAGAACACTGAAGCTTTCTTT
few,TRBJ2-7,TRBV4-1,NA,CASSQGPSDPYEQYF,TGCGCCAGCAGCCAAGGGCCTAGCGACCCCTACGAGCAGTACTTC
NA,TRBJ1-6,TRBV4-1,TRBD1,CASKGQGAQSPLHF,TGCGCCAGCAAGGGACAGGGGGCCCAATCACCCCTCCACTTT
once,TRBJ2-4,TRBV14,NA,CASSHSGNKNIQYF,TGTGCCAGCAGTCACTCAGGGAACAAAAACATTCAGTACTTC
NA,TRBJ2-7,TRBV28,TRBD1,CASSVTGNYEQYF,TGTGCCAGCAGTGTGACAGGGAACTACGAGCAGTACTTC
NA,TRBJ1-4,TRBV6-5,NA,CASSLDPPGAGEKLFF,TGTGCCAGCAGTTTGGACCCCCCAGGGGCTGGAGAAAAACTGTTTTTT
NA,TRBJ2-1,TRBV6-1,NA,CASSEAFASIPYNEQFF,TGTGCCAGCAGTGAAGCGTTTGCTAGCATCCCCTACAATGAGCAGTTCTTC
NA,TRBJ2-5,TRBV19,TRBD2,CASTPPSGRGDGETQYF,TGTGCCAGTACCCCCCCTAGCGGGAGAGGGGATGGCGAGACCCAGTACTTC
NA,TRBJ1-5,TRBV7-2,NA,CASSPPGQPQHF,TGTGCCAGCAGTCCCCCGGGTCAGCCCCAGCATTTT
NA,TRBJ1-2,TRBV6-5,NA,CASSYSLQGYGYTF,TGTGCCAGCAGTTACTCTTTACAGGGCTATGGCTACACCTTC
NA,TRBJ2-2,TRBV2,NA,CASKLALGRNTGELFF,TGTGCCAGCAAGCTCGCACTAGGAAGGAACACCGGGGAGCTGTTTTTT
NA,TRBJ2-7,TRBV13,TRBD1,CASSSRDSGYEQYF,TGTGCCAGCAGCTCCCGGGACAGCGGCTACGAGCAGTACTTC